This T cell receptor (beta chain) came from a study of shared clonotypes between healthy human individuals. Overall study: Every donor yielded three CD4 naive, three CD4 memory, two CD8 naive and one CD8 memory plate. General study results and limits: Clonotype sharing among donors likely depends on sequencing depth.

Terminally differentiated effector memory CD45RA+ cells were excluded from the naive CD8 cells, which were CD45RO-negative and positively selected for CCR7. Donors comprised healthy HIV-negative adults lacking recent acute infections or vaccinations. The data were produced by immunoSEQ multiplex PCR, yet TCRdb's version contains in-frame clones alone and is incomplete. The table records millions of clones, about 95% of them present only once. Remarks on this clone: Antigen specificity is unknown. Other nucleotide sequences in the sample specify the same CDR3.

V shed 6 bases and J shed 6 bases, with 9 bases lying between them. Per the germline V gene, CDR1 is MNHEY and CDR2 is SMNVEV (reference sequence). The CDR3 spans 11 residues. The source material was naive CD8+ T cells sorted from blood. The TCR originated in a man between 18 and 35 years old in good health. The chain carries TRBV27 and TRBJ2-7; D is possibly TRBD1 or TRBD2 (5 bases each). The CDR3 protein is CASSRGGEQYF. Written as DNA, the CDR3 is TGTGCCAGCAGCCGTGGGGGCGAGCAGTACTTC.